The 19 T cell receptor beta chains in this list originate from one sample, sequenced in a study of blood T cell repertoires in COVID-19. The data were produced by immunoSEQ multiplex PCR, yet TCRdb's version contains in-frame clones alone and is incomplete. The repertoire holds around 230,000 clones, with roughly 90% as singletons. Input material: PBMCs or T cells enriched from blood (not recorded which). The receptors were sampled from a woman in her 30s who had recovered from COVID-19.

The CDR3 is CASKETSGLQETQYF. The CDR3 nucleotides are TGTGCCAGCAAGGAGACTAGCGGACTCCAAGAGACCCAGTACTTC. This chain connects TRBV7-9 to TRBJ2-5; TRBD2 agrees at 9 bases. Per the germline V gene, CDR1 is SEHNR and CDR2 is FQNEAQ (reference sequence). The CDR3 loop spans 15 amino acids. V dropped 7 bases and J dropped 1; count of bases not matched to a gene: 7. The full variable domain, rest sourced from reference TRBV7-9 and TRBJ2-5, is DTGVSQNPRHKITKRGQNVTFRCDPISEHNRLYWYRQTLGQGPEFLTYFQNEAQLEKSRLLSDRFSAERPKGSFSTLEIQRTEQGDSAMYLCASKETSGLQETQYFGPGTRLLVL.

This clone has just one count. V is TRBV19 and J is TRBJ2-7; D perhaps matches TRBD2 (5 bases). CDR3 length: 15 residues. The germline V gene encodes CDR1 LNHDA and CDR2 SQIVND (reference sequence). Trimming shortened V by 8 bases and J by 6 bases, and 23 bases separated the two germline ends. This chain's CDR3 is CASSVMRVPQSEQYF. CDR3 DNA: TGTGCCAGTTCCGTTATGAGGGTCCCTCAGAGCGAGCAGTACTTC. Filled out from reference TRBV19 and TRBJ2-7, the complete variable domain reads DGGITQSPKYLFRKEGQNVTLSCEQNLNHDAMYWYRQDPGQGLRLIYYSQIVNDFQKGDIAEGYSVSREKKESFPLTVTSAQKNPTAFYLCASSVMRVPQSEQYFGPGTRLTVT.

The chain carries TRBV15 and TRBJ1-5, with D tentatively TRBD1 (6 bases). Trimming removed 0 bases at V and 7 bases at J, with 13 bases between. Germline V gives CDR1 LNHNV, CDR2 YYDKDF (reference sequence). The CDR3 length is 15 residues. The CDR3 region is CATSRDLAGEQPQHF. CDR3 nucleotide sequence: TGTGCCACCAGCAGAGATCTGGCAGGGGAACAGCCCCAGCATTTT.

This chain uses TRBV23-1 with TRBJ1-2; no definite D call. TRBV23-1 is designated an ORF whose function remains uncertain. CDR3 size: 13 residues. V was clipped by 1 base and J by 7 bases, with 10 bases between them. The DNA of the CDR3 is TGCGCCAGCAGTCAATTTAGTCCCGCTGGCTACACCTTC. Translated: CASSQFSPAGYTF.

J is TRBJ1-2 and V is TRBV5-1, with a weak D call TRBD1 (5 bases). Trimming took off 0 bases at V and 7 bases at J, with 10 bases between the two ends. The CDR3 length is 13 residues. Germline-derived CDR1 and CDR2 are SGHRS and YFSETQ. The CDR3 reads CASSLGQGGGYTF. DNA of the CDR3: TGCGCCAGCAGCTTGGGGCAGGGTGGTGGCTACACCTTC.

The V gene is TRBV7-2, the J gene TRBJ1-3, with D maybe TRBD1 (5 bases). Germline V CDR1 and CDR2: SGHTA, FQGNSA. V lost 5 bases and J 6 bases, leaving 14 bases between the germline ends. This CDR3 comprises 14 residues. CDR3 region: CASSPPGLENTIYF. The CDR3 nucleotides read TGTGCCAGCAGCCCCCCAGGGTTGGAAAACACCATATATTTT.

The CDR3, as DNA: TGTGCCAGCCGAAGGACAGAGAACACTGAAGCTTTCTTT. Protein sequence: CASRRTENTEAFF. This chain uses TRBV2 with TRBJ1-1; D is perhaps TRBD1 (6 bases). Per germline, CDR1 SNHLY and CDR2 FYNNEI. V lost 8 bases, J lost 1 base, and 11 bases lay in between. The length of the CDR3 is 13 residues.

The V call is TRBV6-5, the J call TRBJ1-5, with 11 positions matching TRBD1. The V gene's germline CDR1 is MNHEY and CDR2 SVGAGI. This CDR3 contains 14 residues. Trimming cost V 6 bases and J 5 bases; bases outside gene matches: 3. The DNA for the CDR3 is TGTGCCAGCAGGAGGACAGGGGGCGATCAGCCCCAGCATTTT. Translating gives CASRRTGGDQPQHF.

The chain is built from TRBV6-5 and TRBJ2-1, with D possibly being TRBD1 (6 bases). This CDR3 has 14 amino acids. In germline, CDR1 is MNHEY, CDR2 SVGAGI. V was pared by 0 bases and J by 4 bases, with 7 bases between. The CDR3 nucleotides read TGTGCCAGCAGTTACTCGGACAGTTACAATGAGCAGTTCTTC. Translating it yields CASSYSDSYNEQFF.

This chain connects TRBV9 to TRBJ2-2; D gene uncertain. Germline-derived CDR1 and CDR2 are SGDLS and YYNGEE. CDR3 length equals 14 residues. Trimming cost V 0 bases and J 0 bases, with 3 bases left between them. CDR3 DNA: TGTGCCAGCAGCGTAGTAGCGAACACCGGGGAGCTGTTTTTT. It codes for CASSVVANTGELFF.

CDR3 loop: CASSLATGGAGNQPQHF. CDR3 nucleotides: TGTGCCAGCAGCTTAGCCACAGGGGGCGCAGGCAATCAGCCCCAGCATTTT. V is TRBV7-2 and J is TRBJ1-5, with 9 bases aligning to TRBD1. Germline CDR1 reads SGHTA; CDR2 reads FQGNSA. After removal of 0 bases from V and 2 bases from J, the junction contained 5 bases not matched to a gene. The CDR3 extends over 17 amino acids.

This chain joins TRBV2 and TRBJ1-1, with TRBD1 matching over 7 bases. The junction had 7 bases not matched to a gene; V was cut back by 2 bases and J by 4 bases. This CDR3 contains 15 residues. CDR1 and CDR2 (germline): SNHLY, FYNNEI. The chain's CDR3 is CASSERQGVITEAFF. The CDR3 DNA is TGTGCCAGCAGTGAACGTCAGGGGGTCATCACTGAAGCTTTCTTT.

The chain combines TRBV5-4 with TRBJ2-3, with TRBD1 identical over 7 bases. This CDR3 comprises 13 residues. From germline, CDR1 is SGHNT and CDR2 YYREEE (reference sequence). J gave up 6 bases and V 2 bases, and 3 bases lay outside the gene matches. The CDR3 bases are TGTGCCAGCAGCTTCACAGGGGCGGATACGCAGTATTTT. Translation: CASSFTGADTQYF.

The genes are TRBV5-4 and TRBJ2-5; 15 bases match TRBD2. V lost 3 bases and J lost 5; bases outside the gene matches: 8. This CDR3 has 17 amino acids. CDR1 and CDR2 from the germline V gene are SGHNT and YYREEE (reference sequence). The CDR3 sequence: CASSSLGLAGGGETQYF. CDR3 in DNA: TGTGCCAGCAGCTCCCTCGGACTAGCGGGGGGGGGCGAGACCCAGTACTTC.

This clone was counted once. At one end, the junction sequence differs from germline, possibly due to a read error. The chain is built from TRBV7-7 and TRBJ2-5; TRBD1 might be the D (6 bases). This CDR3 has 15 residues. The germline V gene encodes CDR1 SSHAT and CDR2 FNYEAQ (reference sequence). This CDR3 is CASSSAWTDQETQYF. The CDR3 region has the DNA TGTGCTAGCAGCTCCGCCTGGACAGACCAAGAGACCCAGTACTTC. The entire variable domain, with the rest obtained from reference TRBV7-7 and TRBJ2-5, is as follows: GAGVSQSPRYKVTKRGQDVTLRCDPISSHATLYWYQQALGQGPEFLTYFNYEAQPDKSGLPSDRFSAERPEGSISTLTIQRTEQRDSAMYRCASSSAWTDQETQYFGPGTRLLVL.

The rearrangement joins TRBV6-5 to TRBJ1-1, with 8 positions matching TRBD1. The CDR3 loop spans 15 amino acids. Germline V CDR1 and CDR2: MNHEY, SVGAGI. V lost 0 bases and J lost 7; bases outside the gene matches: 7. The chain's CDR3 is CASSYSRTGLGEAFF. CDR3 sequence (DNA): TGTGCCAGCAGTTACTCCCGGACAGGGCTCGGTGAAGCTTTCTTT.

The genes are TRBV7-6 and TRBJ2-5; D is unclear. The CDR3 extends over 11 amino acids. V was cut by 5 bases and J by 5 bases, with 6 bases left in between. CDR1 and CDR2 (germline): SGHVS, FNYEAQ. Here the CDR3 DNA reads TGTGCCAGCAGCCCATTGGAGACCCAGTACTTC. Protein: CASSPLETQYF. Based on the CDR3 plus reference TRBV7-6 and TRBJ2-5, the full variable domain is GAGVSQSPRYKVTKRGQDVALRCDPISGHVSLYWYRQALGQGPEFLTYFNYEAQQDKSGLPNDRFSAERPEGSISTLTIQRTEQRDSAMYRCASSPLETQYFGPGTRLLVL.

This clone was counted only a few times. The rearrangement links TRBV5-1 to TRBJ2-7; 10 bases line up with TRBD1. Germline loops: CDR1 SGHRS, CDR2 YFSETQ. Unmatched junction bases numbered 3, after V lost 0 bases and J lost 3 bases. The CDR3 runs 15 residues. The CDR3: CASSLGGQGYYEQYF. The CDR3 DNA follows: TGCGCCAGCAGCTTGGGGGGACAGGGGTACTACGAGCAGTACTTC. Based on the CDR3 plus reference TRBV5-1 and TRBJ2-7, the full variable domain is KAGVTQTPRYLIKTRGQQVTLSCSPISGHRSVSWYQQTPGQGLQFLFEYFSETQRNKGNFPGRFSGRQFSNSRSEMNVSTLELGDSALYLCASSLGGQGYYEQYFGPGTRLTVT.

The V and J genes are TRBV7-2 and TRBJ2-7, with 7 bases aligning to TRBD1. The CDR3 runs 13 residues. CDR1 is SGHTA and CDR2 is FQGNSA in the germline V gene. The V gene end was trimmed by 1 base and the J gene end by 12 bases; junction bases not matched to a gene: 9. The CDR3 sequence: CASSLEIRDSLYF. The CDR3 region has the DNA TGTGCCAGCAGCTTAGAAATCCGGGACAGCCTGTACTTC.